Listed below are T cell receptor beta chains from one sample, sequenced in a study of cytomegalovirus exposure and HLA in healthy donors. Libraries were prepared by immunoSEQ multiplex PCR; TCRdb keeps only in-frame clonotypes and omits some of them. The sample has 71,000 or so clones; 90% to 95% are singletons. The source material was PBMCs. The receptor set was obtained from a man aged 18-30 years in good health and CMV-seropositive. The CDR3 runs from the conserved cysteine through the conserved F or W. Each record gives: V gene, clone size, D gene, CDR3 protein. A D gene is named only where the DNA matches it firmly. Not all rows give a size; the values are once, few, many and, for expanded clones, a class.

>TRBV15|NA|NA
CATSSYSSGYTF
>TRBV30|NA|NA
CAWSFHSKNTEAFF
>TRBV7-2|NA|NA
CASSRGQNTEAFF
>TRBV5-1|NA|NA
CASTINPGTAYNEQFF
>TRBV7-3|few|TRBD1
CASSLRAVTGGTGTEAFF
>TRBV29-1|NA|TRBD1
CSAPPGQIFFSGNTIYF
>TRBV29-1|NA|TRBD1
CSVEDQGGTGKEQFF
>TRBV27|NA|NA
CASSLSWHSGNTIYF
>TRBV18|NA|NA
CASSGNGGLIQETQYF
>TRBV19|NA|TRBD1
CASSLTGGEETQYF
>TRBV6-1|NA|TRBD2
CASSRLAGGYEQYF
>TRBV11-2|NA|NA
CASSLGGTGELFF
>TRBV6-6|NA|NA
CASSWGSDNSPLHF
>TRBV13|NA|NA
CASSLRQLGGVDTQYF
>TRBV9|NA|TRBD2
CASSVTLAGGTDTQYF
>TRBV11-1|NA|TRBD1
CASSLTGGGETQYF
>TRBV5-1|NA|NA
CASRRGRDTEAFF
>TRBV27|NA|TRBD2
CASRAKRDHTYEQYF
>TRBV5-6|NA|NA
CASSRRVGVKNIQYF
>TRBV18|NA|NA
CASSPNQGYEQYF
>TRBV20-1|NA|NA
CSAPRVFEQFF
>TRBV5-1|NA|TRBD1
CASRTGGNEQYF
>TRBV28|NA|NA
CASSLGRHQPQHF
>TRBV7-9|few|NA
CASSLGDIVYGYTF
>TRBV2|NA|NA
CASSRVGEQFF
>TRBV15|NA|TRBD2
CATSRAGGLAQDTQYF
>TRBV28|NA|NA
CASSGVAGTYEQYF
>TRBV4-2|NA|TRBD1
CASSDGQGGETQYF
>TRBV5-4|NA|NA
CASSMTGTVETQYF
>TRBV2|NA|NA
CASRPGTTSYEQYF
>TRBV7-9|NA|TRBD1
CASTGTGSTGELFF
>TRBV7-6|NA|NA
CASGGGNSPLHF